Below, 17 T cell receptor beta chains from the same sample are listed, as sequenced in a study of T cell responses to AZD1222 COVID-19 vaccine. TCRdb's copy holds only in-frame clones and misses some; the assay was immunoSEQ multiplex PCR. The sample lists approximately 140,000 clones, 91% seen once, with more than 1.2% in the top ten. The sequences come from peripheral blood, collected on day 0 of AZD1222 vaccination. The source is an adult in good health.

The rearrangement links TRBV3-1 (or the pseudogene TRBV3-2) to TRBJ2-7; no firm D call. The V end lost 6 bases, the J end lost 0 bases, and 6 bases lay between the germline ends. Germline CDR1 and CDR2: LGHDT and YNNKEL (reference sequence). The CDR3 has 12 amino acids. CDR3 sequence (DNA): TGTGCCAGCAGTCACGGCTCCTACGAGCAGTACTTC. This encodes CASSHGSYEQYF.

The chain joins TRBV20-1 to TRBJ1-1, with TRBD1 as a possible D gene (6 bases). Germline-derived CDR1 and CDR2 are DFQATT and SNEGSKA (reference sequence). The length of the CDR3 is 11 residues. With 2 bases removed from V and 7 bases from J, the gap between germline ends came to 8 bases. The CDR3 DNA sequence: TGCAGTGCTAGAAAGGGGGATGAAGCTTTCTTT. It is translated as CSARKGDEAFF.

The chain couples TRBV12-5 to TRBJ1-1; D unclear. Germline V gene sequence: CDR1 LGHNT, CDR2 FRNRAP. The V end lost 0 bases, the J end lost 8 bases, and 22 bases lay between the germline ends. The CDR3 totals 17 residues. CDR3 amino acids: CASGLVVLGPTPTEAFF. CDR3 bases: TGTGCTAGTGGTTTGGTAGTTCTGGGTCCAACGCCCACCGAAGCTTTCTTT.

CDR3 amino acids: CASGPRGFATEAFF. The CDR3, as DNA: TGTGCCAGCGGTCCGCGGGGGTTTGCCACTGAAGCTTTCTTT. The V and J genes are TRBV6-5 and TRBJ1-1, with D possibly TRBD1 on 5 matching bases. This CDR3 is built from 14 residues. The germline gives CDR1 MNHEY, CDR2 SVGAGI. Trimming left V 8 bases short and J 4 bases short, with 17 bases between.

The rearrangement joins TRBV7-2 to TRBJ1-2; D gene ambiguous. This CDR3 has 15 amino acids. Trimming took off 5 bases at V and 5 bases at J, with 18 bases between the two ends. CDR1 is SGHTA, CDR2 FQGNSA, per germline. The CDR3 DNA reads TGTGCCAGCAGCGGAGCGACTTCCATCTCGTATGGCTACACCTTC. It translates to CASSGATSISYGYTF.

The chain employs TRBV2 and TRBJ1-3; 8 bases are a match to TRBD1. Germline CDR1 is SNHLY and CDR2 is FYNNEI. Trimming at V came to 7 bases and at J to 6 bases, leaving 11 bases not matched to a gene. The CDR3 runs 15 residues. CDR3 sequence: CASTFRTGNLNTIYF. The CDR3 nucleotides are TGTGCCAGCACTTTCAGGACAGGGAATTTAAACACCATATATTTT. Looking up the rest from reference TRBV2 and TRBJ1-3 gives the full variable domain: EPEVTQTPSHQVTQMGQEVILRCVPISNHLYFYWYRQILGQKVEFLVSFYNNEISEKSEIFDDQFSVERPDGSNFTLKIRSTKLEDSAMYFCASTFRTGNLNTIYFGEGSWLTVV.

CDR3 loop: CASSFLPLASGLYNEQFF. CDR3 nucleotide sequence: TGTGCCAGCAGTTTCTTGCCCCTAGCTAGCGGCCTCTACAATGAGCAGTTCTTC. The chain is built from TRBV28 and TRBJ2-1; 7 bases are a match to TRBD2. The V gene end was trimmed by 3 bases and the J gene end by 3 bases; junction bases not matched to a gene: 14. Germline CDR1 is MDHEN and CDR2 is SYDVKM. The CDR3 has 18 residues.

This sequence joins TRBV28 and TRBJ2-7, with D unclear. Germline-derived CDR1 and CDR2 are MDHEN and SYDVKM. V lost 1 base, J lost 9 bases, and 10 bases lay in between. CDR3 length equals 12 residues. The CDR3 loop is CASSLSVGRQYF. The CDR3 nucleotides read TGTGCCAGCAGTTTATCAGTGGGTCGGCAGTACTTC.

CDR3: CASSLITTDEKLFF. The CDR3 coding sequence is TGTGCCAGCAGTTTGATAACCACGGATGAAAAACTGTTTTTT. The J gene is TRBJ1-4, the V gene TRBV28; D is unclear. V dropped 3 bases and J dropped 6 bases, with 11 bases sitting between them. The CDR3 runs 14 residues. From germline, CDR1 is MDHEN and CDR2 SYDVKM.

The V gene is TRBV11-2, the J gene TRBJ2-5; 9 nucleotides line up with TRBD1. CDR1 is SGHAT and CDR2 is FQNNGV in the germline V gene. This CDR3 spans 14 amino acids. Germline trimming cut 5 bases from V and 5 bases from J; bases unmatched to any gene: 6. DNA of the CDR3: TGTGCCAGCAGCCTGAGGGACAGGGACGAGACCCAGTACTTC. Amino acid sequence: CASSLRDRDETQYF.

V usage is TRBV19 and J usage is TRBJ2-7; the D gene is possibly TRBD2 (6 bases). Trimming stripped 3 bases from V and 3 bases from J, with 15 bases between. The germline gives CDR1 LNHDA, CDR2 SQIVND (reference sequence). The CDR3 is 15 residues long. For the CDR3, the DNA is TGTGCCAGTAGTATCGTCGGGGGAGGAGTCTACGAGCAGTACTTC. Its protein is CASSIVGGGVYEQYF. The whole variable domain, remainder taken from reference TRBV19 and TRBJ2-7, is DGGITQSPKYLFRKEGQNVTLSCEQNLNHDAMYWYRQDPGQGLRLIYYSQIVNDFQKGDIAEGYSVSREKKESFPLTVTSAQKNPTAFYLCASSIVGGGVYEQYFGPGTRLTVT.

This clone was recorded once. V is TRBV11-2 and J is TRBJ1-1; 9 nucleotides agree with TRBD1. Trimming at V came to 6 bases and at J to 3 bases, leaving 2 bases not matched to a gene. Germline V gene data show CDR1 as SGHAT and CDR2 as FQNNGV. The CDR3 sequence is 13 residues long. DNA of the CDR3: TGTGCCAGCAGGGGACAGGGAGACACTGAAGCTTTCTTT. Its protein is CASRGQGDTEAFF. Looking up the rest from reference TRBV11-2 and TRBJ1-1 gives the full variable domain: EAGVAQSPRYKIIEKRQSVAFWCNPISGHATLYWYQQILGQGPKLLIQFQNNGVVDDSQLPKDRFSAERLKGVDSTLKIQPAKLEDSAVYLCASRGQGDTEAFFGQGTRLTVV.

V gene TRBV25-1 combines with J gene TRBJ2-7, with D unresolved. Per the germline V gene, CDR1 is MGHDK and CDR2 is SYGVNS. The CDR3 is 11 amino acids. V lost 6 bases to trimming and J lost 5 bases, with 8 bases between them. The CDR3 is CASSPGNEQYF. DNA for the CDR3: TGTGCCAGCAGCCCGGGTAACGAGCAGTACTTC.

This rearrangement joins TRBV21-1 to TRBJ2-1. TRBV21-1 is annotated as a pseudogene. This CDR3 spans 14 amino acids. In DNA form, the CDR3 reads TGTGCCAGCAGCAGGTGGGGTTCCTACAATGAGCAGTTCTTC. Translation: CASSRWGSYNEQFF.

This clone was seen a handful of times. The V and J genes are TRBV6-5 and TRBJ1-2; tentative D call: TRBD1 (6 bases). The CDR3 covers 14 residues. In germline, CDR1 is MNHEY, CDR2 SVGAGI. Trimming pared 2 bases from V and 5 bases from J, leaving 12 bases between. Here the CDR3 reads CASSYRGRGYGYTF. As DNA, the CDR3 is TGTGCCAGCAGTTACCGAGGCAGGGGTTATGGCTACACCTTC.

The genes are TRBV19 and TRBJ1-3; possible D gene TRBD1, 6 bases. CDR1 is LNHDA and CDR2 is SQIVND in the germline V gene (reference sequence). This CDR3 has 14 amino acids. V was pared by 7 bases and J by 3 bases, with 13 bases between. DNA of the CDR3: TGTGCCAGTACCCTGGACAGACTTGGAAACACCATATATTTT. This codes for CASTLDRLGNTIYF. The variable domain in full, completed from reference TRBV19 and TRBJ1-3, reads DGGITQSPKYLFRKEGQNVTLSCEQNLNHDAMYWYRQDPGQGLRLIYYSQIVNDFQKGDIAEGYSVSREKKESFPLTVTSAQKNPTAFYLCASTLDRLGNTIYFGEGSWLTVV.

The chain combines TRBV6-1 with TRBJ2-3; D unclear. Trimming shortened V by 1 base and J by 0 bases, and 8 bases separated the two germline ends. The germline gives CDR1 MNHNS, CDR2 SASEGT. This CDR3 region has 15 residues. The chain's CDR3 is CASSEVAESTDTQYF. The CDR3 coding sequence is TGTGCCAGCAGTGAAGTCGCGGAGAGCACAGATACGCAGTATTTT.